This T cell receptor beta chain was retrieved from a study of blood T cell repertoires in COVID-19. At the level of the study: Material from acute and convalescent COVID-19 was sourced from the United States, Italy and Spain.

There are 14 residues in the CDR3. J gave up 9 bases and V 5 bases, and 12 bases lay outside the gene matches. Germline CDR1 reads LNHDA; CDR2 reads SQIVND (reference sequence). Some clones are missing from TCRdb's copy, which holds only in-frame ones; the method was immunoSEQ multiplex PCR. In the table there are 110,000 to 150,000 clones, around 76% of which are singletons. V is TRBV19 and J is TRBJ2-5, with 7 nucleotides matching TRBD2. Sequencing input: peripheral blood. This clonotype originated in a man of 80 years or more with acute or convalescent COVID-19. The CDR3 coding sequence is TGTGCCAGTAGTGGTGGAGCGGGGCTGGGGTCCCAGTACTTC. Translation gives CASSGGAGLGSQYF.